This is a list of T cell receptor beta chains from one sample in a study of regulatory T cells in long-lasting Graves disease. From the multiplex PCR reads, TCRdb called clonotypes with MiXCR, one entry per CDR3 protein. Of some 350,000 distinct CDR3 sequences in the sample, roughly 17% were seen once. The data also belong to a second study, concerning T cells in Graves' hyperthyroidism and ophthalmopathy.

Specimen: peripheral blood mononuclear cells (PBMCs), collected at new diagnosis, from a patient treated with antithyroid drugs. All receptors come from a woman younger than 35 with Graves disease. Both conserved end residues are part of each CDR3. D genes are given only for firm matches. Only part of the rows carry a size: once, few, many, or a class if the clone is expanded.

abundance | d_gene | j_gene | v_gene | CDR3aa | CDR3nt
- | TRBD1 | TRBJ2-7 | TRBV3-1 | CASSRGDRAYEQYF | TGTGCCAGCAGCCGCGGGGACAGGGCTTACGAGCAGTACTTC
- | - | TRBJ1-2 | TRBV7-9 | CASSPTGTSANYGYTF | TGTGCCAGCAGCCCCACGGGGACGTCAGCTAACTATGGCTACACCTTC
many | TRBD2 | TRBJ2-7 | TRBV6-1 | CASSLTSGGPYEQYF | TGTGCCAGCAGCCTGACTAGCGGGGGACCGTACGAGCAGTACTTC
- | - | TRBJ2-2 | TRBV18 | CASTQTGDTGELFF | TGTGCCAGCACGCAGACAGGTGACACCGGGGAGCTGTTTTTT
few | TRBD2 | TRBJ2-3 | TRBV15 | CATSRDLVRGLAGRPARDTQYF | TGTGCCACCAGCAGAGATTTGGTTAGGGGACTAGCGGGGCGGCCGGCTCGAGATACGCAGTATTTT
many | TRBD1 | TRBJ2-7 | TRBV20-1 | CSATTQGAAYEQYF | TGCAGTGCTACCACTCAGGGGGCGGCCTACGAGCAGTACTTC
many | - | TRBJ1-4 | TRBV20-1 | CSATPGAATNEKLFF | TGCAGTGCTACCCCAGGGGCTGCAACTAATGAAAAACTGTTTTTT
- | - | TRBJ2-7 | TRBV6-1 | CASSLLPAGGYEQYF | TGTGCCAGCAGCCTATTACCCGCCGGTGGCTACGAGCAGTACTTC
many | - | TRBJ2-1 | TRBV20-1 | CSASGEYNEQFF | TGCAGTGCTAGCGGCGAGTACAATGAGCAGTTCTTC
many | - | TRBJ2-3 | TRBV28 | CASSGSPTDTQYF | TGTGCCAGCAGTGGGTCCCCCACAGATACGCAGTATTTT
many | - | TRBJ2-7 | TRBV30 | CAWSPSLSSYEQYF | TGTGCCTGGAGTCCGTCCCTGAGCTCCTACGAGCAGTACTTC
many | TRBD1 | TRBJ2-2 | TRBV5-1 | CASSFRGQDTGELFF | TGCGCCAGCAGCTTCAGGGGGCAAGACACCGGGGAGCTGTTTTTT
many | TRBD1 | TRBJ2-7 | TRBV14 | CASSQGQNYEQYF | TGTGCCAGCAGCCAGGGACAGAACTACGAGCAGTACTTC
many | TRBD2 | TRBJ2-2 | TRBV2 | CASSRPSGKNTGELFF | TGTGCCAGCAGTAGGCCTAGCGGAAAGAACACCGGGGAGCTGTTTTTT
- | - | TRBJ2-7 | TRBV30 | CAWRAGPGTIYF | TGTGCCTGGAGGGCCGGGCCAGGTACTATTTACTTC
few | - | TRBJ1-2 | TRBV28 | CASSLVAFGDSNYGYTF | TGTGCCAGCAGTTTGGTCGCCTTTGGGGATTCTAACTATGGCTACACCTTC
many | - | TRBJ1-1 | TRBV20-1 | CSASPEAFF | TGCAGTGCTAGCCCTGAAGCTTTCTTT
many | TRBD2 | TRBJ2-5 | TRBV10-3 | CAISGAAGAGETQYF | TGTGCCATCAGTGGGGCAGCGGGGGCCGGTGAGACCCAGTACTTC
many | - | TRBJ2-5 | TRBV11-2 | CASSIVETQYF | TGTGCCAGCAGCATCGTAGAGACCCAGTACTTC
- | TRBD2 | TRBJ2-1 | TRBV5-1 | CASSSQGTSGGLNEQFF | TGCGCCAGCAGCAGCCAAGGGACTAGCGGGGGTCTCAATGAGCAGTTCTTC
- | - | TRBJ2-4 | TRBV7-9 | CTSSASRGSIQYF | TGTACCAGCAGCGCCAGCCGAGGGTCCATTCAGTACTTC
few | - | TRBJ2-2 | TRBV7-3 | CASSWGSGNTGELFF | TGTGCCAGCAGCTGGGGGTCCGGGAACACCGGGGAGCTGTTTTTT
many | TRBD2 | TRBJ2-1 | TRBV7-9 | CASSLAQPQTQRGVYNEQFF | TGTGCCAGCAGCTTAGCACAACCCCAAACCCAGCGGGGCGTCTACAATGAGCAGTTCTTC
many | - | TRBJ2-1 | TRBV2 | CASTGTFHNEQFF | TGTGCCAGCACTGGGACATTTCACAATGAGCAGTTCTTC
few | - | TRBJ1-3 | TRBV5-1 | CASRAGTPPGNTIYF | TGCGCCAGCAGGGCCGGGACGCCTCCTGGAAACACCATATATTTT
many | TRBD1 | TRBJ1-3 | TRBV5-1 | CASSSQQGFSGNTIYF | TGCGCCAGCAGCTCGCAACAGGGGTTCTCTGGAAACACCATATATTTT
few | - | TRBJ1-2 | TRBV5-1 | CASSGEPGAYGYTF | TGCGCCAGCAGCGGCGAACCGGGGGCGTATGGCTACACCTTC
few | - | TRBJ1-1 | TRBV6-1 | CASRRQNTEAFF | TGTGCCTCTCGACGACAGAACACTGAAGCTTTCTTT
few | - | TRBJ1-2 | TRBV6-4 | CASSAGTDYRYTF | TGTGCCAGCAGTGCCGGGACGGACTACCGCTACACCTTC
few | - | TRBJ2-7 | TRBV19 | CASSIAGASYEQYF | TGTGCCAGTAGTATCGCAGGGGCCTCCTACGAGCAGTACTTC
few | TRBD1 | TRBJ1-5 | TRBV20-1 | CSARAPGQDYQPQHF | TGCAGTGCTAGAGCCCCGGGACAGGACTATCAGCCCCAGCATTTT
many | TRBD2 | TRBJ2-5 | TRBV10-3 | CANGTSGVTQYF | TGTGCCAACGGGACTAGCGGGGTGACCCAGTACTTC
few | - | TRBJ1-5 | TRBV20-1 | CSARDFMGFRCNQPQHF | TGCAGTGCTAGAGACTTCATGGGCTTTAGATGCAATCAGCCCCAGCATTTT
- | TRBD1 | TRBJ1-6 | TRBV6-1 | CAGRTGSYNSPLHF | TGTGCCGGCCGGACAGGGTCCTATAATTCACCCCTCCACTTT
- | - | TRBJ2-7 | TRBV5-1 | CASSYNYEQYF | TGCGCCAGCAGCTATAACTACGAGCAGTACTTC
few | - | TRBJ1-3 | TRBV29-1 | CSVSGTLAGNTIYF | TGCAGCGTTTCAGGGACGCTCGCTGGAAACACCATATATTTT
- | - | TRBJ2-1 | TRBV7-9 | CASSLVGRGTYEQFF | TGTGCCAGCAGCTTAGTCGGTCGAGGTACCTATGAGCAGTTCTTC
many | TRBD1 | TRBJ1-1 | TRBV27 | CASSHRTGPLNTEAFF | TGTGCCAGCAGTCATCGGACAGGGCCACTGAACACTGAAGCTTTCTTT
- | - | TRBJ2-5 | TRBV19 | CASRDAPGLQETQYF | TGTGCCAGTAGGGATGCCCCGGGCCTCCAAGAGACCCAGTACTTC
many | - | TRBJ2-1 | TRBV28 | CASSLSSGSLYNEQFF | TGTGCCAGCAGTCTCTCAAGCGGTTCCCTCTACAATGAGCAGTTCTTC
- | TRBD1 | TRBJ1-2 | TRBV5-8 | CASSWDSLNYGYTF | TGTGCCAGCAGCTGGGACAGTCTCAACTATGGCTACACCTTC
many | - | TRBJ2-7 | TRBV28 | CASSPNAAYEQYF | TGTGCCAGCAGTCCCAATGCGGCCTACGAGCAGTACTTC
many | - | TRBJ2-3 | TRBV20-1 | CSAKRPDLHTDTQYF | TGCAGTGCTAAGAGACCGGACTTACACACAGATACGCAGTATTTT
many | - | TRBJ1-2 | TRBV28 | CASSLTSYGYTF | TGTGCCAGCAGTCTCACGAGCTATGGCTACACCTTC
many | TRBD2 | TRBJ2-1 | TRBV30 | CAYHSGRGEQFF | TGTGCCTACCATAGCGGGAGGGGTGAGCAGTTCTTC
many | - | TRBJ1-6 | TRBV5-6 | CASSLEVGTGNSPLHF | TGTGCCAGCAGCTTGGAAGTCGGGACGGGTAATTCACCCCTCCACTTT
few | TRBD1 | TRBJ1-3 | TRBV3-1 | CASSQDPGGTGNTIYF | TGTGCCAGCAGCCAAGATCCAGGGGGCACGGGAAACACCATATATTTT
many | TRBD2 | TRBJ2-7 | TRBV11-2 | CASSLSKTSGTYEQYF | TGTGCCAGCAGCTTATCGAAGACTAGCGGGACCTACGAGCAGTACTTC